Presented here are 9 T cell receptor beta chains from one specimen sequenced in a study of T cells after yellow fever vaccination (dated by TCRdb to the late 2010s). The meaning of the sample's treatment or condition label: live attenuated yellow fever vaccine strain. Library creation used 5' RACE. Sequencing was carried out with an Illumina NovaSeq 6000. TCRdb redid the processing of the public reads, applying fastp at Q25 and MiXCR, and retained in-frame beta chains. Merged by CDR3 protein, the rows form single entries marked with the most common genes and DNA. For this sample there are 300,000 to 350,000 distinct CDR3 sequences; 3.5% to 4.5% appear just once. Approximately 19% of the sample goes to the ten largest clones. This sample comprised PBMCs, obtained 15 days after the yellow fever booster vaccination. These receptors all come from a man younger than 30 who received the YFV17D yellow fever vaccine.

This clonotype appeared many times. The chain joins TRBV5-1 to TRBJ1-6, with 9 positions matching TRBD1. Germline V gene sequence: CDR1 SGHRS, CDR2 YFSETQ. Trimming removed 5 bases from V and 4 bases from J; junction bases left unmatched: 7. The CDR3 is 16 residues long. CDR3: CASRHGTGQYNSPLHF. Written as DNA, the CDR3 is TGCGCCAGCAGGCACGGGACAGGGCAATATAATTCACCCCTCCACTTT.

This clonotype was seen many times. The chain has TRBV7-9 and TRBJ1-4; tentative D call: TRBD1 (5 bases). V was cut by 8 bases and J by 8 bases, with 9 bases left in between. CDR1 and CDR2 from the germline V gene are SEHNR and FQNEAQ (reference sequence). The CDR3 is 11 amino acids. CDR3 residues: CASSGTEKLFF. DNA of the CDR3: TGTGCCAGCTCCGGGACGGAAAAACTGTTTTTT.

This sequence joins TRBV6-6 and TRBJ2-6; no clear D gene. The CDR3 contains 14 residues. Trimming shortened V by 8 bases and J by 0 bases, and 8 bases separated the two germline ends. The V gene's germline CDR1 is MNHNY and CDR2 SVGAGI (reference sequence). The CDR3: CASPGPSGANVLTF. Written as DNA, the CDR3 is TGTGCCAGCCCGGGCCCCTCTGGGGCCAACGTCCTGACTTTC.

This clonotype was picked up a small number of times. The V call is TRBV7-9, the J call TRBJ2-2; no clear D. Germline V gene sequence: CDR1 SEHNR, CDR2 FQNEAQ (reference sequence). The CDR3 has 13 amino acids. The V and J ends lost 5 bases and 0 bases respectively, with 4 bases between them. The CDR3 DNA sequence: TGTGCCAGCAGCAGGGCGAACACCGGGGAGCTGTTTTTT. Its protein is CASSRANTGELFF.

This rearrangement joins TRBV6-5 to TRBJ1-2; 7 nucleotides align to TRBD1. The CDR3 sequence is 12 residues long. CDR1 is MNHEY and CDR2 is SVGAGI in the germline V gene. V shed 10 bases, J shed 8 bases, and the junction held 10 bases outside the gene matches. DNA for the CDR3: TGTGCCATCCGGGACAGTTCTATGGGCTACACCTTC. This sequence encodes CAIRDSSMGYTF.

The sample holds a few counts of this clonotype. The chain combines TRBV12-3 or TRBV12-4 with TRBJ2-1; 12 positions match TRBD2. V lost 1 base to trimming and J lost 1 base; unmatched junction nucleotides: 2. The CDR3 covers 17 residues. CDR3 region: CASSLGLAGGSYNEQFF. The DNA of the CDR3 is TGTGCCAGCAGTTTAGGGCTAGCGGGGGGGTCCTACAATGAGCAGTTCTTC.

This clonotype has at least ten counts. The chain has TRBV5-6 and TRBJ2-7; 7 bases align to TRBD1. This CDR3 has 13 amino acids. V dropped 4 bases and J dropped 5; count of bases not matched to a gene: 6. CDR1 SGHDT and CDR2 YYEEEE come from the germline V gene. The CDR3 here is CASSRPRGNEQYV. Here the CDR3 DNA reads TGTGCCAGCAGCCGACCCAGGGGGAACGAGCAGTACGTC.

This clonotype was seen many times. The CDR3 region has the DNA TGTGCCAGTAGTATAGGGACCGGGGAGCTGTTTTTT. It codes for CASSIGTGELFF. This sequence joins TRBV19 and TRBJ2-2; D is unclear. Germline V gene data show CDR1 as LNHDA and CDR2 as SQIVND (reference sequence). V was clipped by 1 base and J by 5 bases, with 2 bases between them. CDR3 length: 12 amino acids.

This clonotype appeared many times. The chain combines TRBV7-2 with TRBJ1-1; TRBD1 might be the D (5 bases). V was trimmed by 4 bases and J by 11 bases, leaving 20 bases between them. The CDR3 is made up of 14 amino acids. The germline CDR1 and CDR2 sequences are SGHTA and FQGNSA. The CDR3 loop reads CASSWGGSGRHAFF. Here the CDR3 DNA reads TGTGCCAGCAGCTGGGGGGGGTCAGGGAGGCACGCTTTCTTT.